One and the same sample provided the 6 T cell receptor beta chains below, sequenced in a study of vaccination and CD4 T cells after COVID-19. Time point in this sample: late sampling 161 to 241 days after vaccination in a few convalescent patients. TCRdb passed the PCR reads through MiXCR, listing each CDR3 protein once. The sample includes about 39,000 distinct CDR3 sequences, 36% of them seen just once. Specimen: CD4+ T cells from blood, collected about 7 months after SARS-CoV-2 vaccination. All receptors come from a human donor who had recovered from COVID-19.

This clonotype turned up a few times. V usage is TRBV6-4 and J usage is TRBJ2-1; TRBD2 aligns across 11 bases. The germline CDR1 and CDR2 sequences are MRHNA and SNTAGT. V trimming: 4 bases; J trimming: 5 bases; junction bases outside the gene matches: 13. The CDR3 consists of 18 residues. Here the CDR3 reads CASSATDMGLAANNEQFF. The CDR3 DNA sequence: TGTGCCAGCAGTGCCACCGACATGGGACTAGCGGCCAACAATGAGCAGTTCTTC.

This clonotype qualifies as medium-sized. This sequence joins TRBV10-3 and TRBJ1-5; maybe TRBD1 (5 bases). CDR3 length equals 17 residues. Germline CDR1 ENHRY, CDR2 SYGVKD. V was shortened by 0 bases and J by 1 base, with 13 bases between the two germline ends. The CDR3 nucleotides are TGTGCCATCAGTGAGTCCGTCGGGACCAGGAGCAATCAGCCCCAGCATTTT. This encodes CAISESVGTRSNQPQHF.

This chain connects TRBV15 to TRBJ2-1; 8 bases match TRBD2. J gave up 7 bases and V 0 bases, and 11 bases lay outside the gene matches. Germline CDR1 reads LNHNV; CDR2 reads YYDKDF (reference sequence). The CDR3 has 17 amino acids. As DNA, the CDR3 is TGTGCCACCAGCAGAGATCTGTCGAGCGGGGGTCGGAATGAGCAGTTCTTC. Protein sequence: CATSRDLSSGGRNEQFF.

The rearrangement uses TRBV7-9 and TRBJ2-1; the D is unclear. Germline assignment: CDR1 SEHNR and CDR2 FQNEAQ (reference sequence). The V end lost 5 bases, the J end lost 0 bases, and 11 bases lay between the germline ends. This CDR3 contains 15 residues. The CDR3 sequence: CASSPQGISYNEQFF. The DNA of the CDR3 is TGTGCCAGCAGCCCCCAAGGGATCTCCTACAATGAGCAGTTCTTC.

J is TRBJ1-5 and V is TRBV28; 8 bases line up with TRBD1. Germline values: CDR1 MDHEN, CDR2 SYDVKM. V shed 6 bases and J 4 bases; nucleotides not matched to a gene: 8. This CDR3 region has 15 residues. The CDR3 protein is CASSGGTGYNQPQHF. The CDR3 region has the DNA TGTGCCAGCAGCGGAGGGACAGGCTATAATCAGCCCCAGCATTTT.

This clonotype was observed a few times. The chain employs TRBV27 and TRBJ2-1, with D perhaps TRBD1 or TRBD2 (5 bases each). The CDR3 is made up of 12 amino acids. Deletions cut 5 bases from V and 5 bases from J, with 7 bases between. CDR1 and CDR2 (germline): MNHEY, SMNVEV (reference sequence). CDR3 in DNA: TGTGCCAGCAGTGGGGACGACAATGAGCAGTTCTTC. Its translation: CASSGDDNEQFF.